A single T cell receptor (beta chain) is shown here with its context. What it binds is unknown. Germline and junction disagree at one end, which may indicate a read error. Built from TCR beta cDNA, the libraries had unique molecular identifiers in them. TCRdb reprocessed the PCR reads with MiXCR, giving one entry per CDR3 protein. The sample consists of roughly 600,000 distinct CDR3 sequences, roughly 40% of them appearing once. This specimen belongs to a study of post-analysis software for immune sequencing data. Study conclusions and caveats: Patients had higher frequencies than controls of roughly five TRBV segments, including TRBV5-6, TRBV5-1 and TRBV20-1.

The CDR3 covers 14 residues. Looked up from germline, CDR1 is SGDLS and CDR2 is YYNGEE. Sequenced: blood. This sequence was found in a girl between 10 and 17 years old with multiple sclerosis. The chain has TRBV9 and TRBJ2-3; no reliable D call. DNA for the CDR3: TGTGCCAGCAGCGTACAGGATCGCACAGCTACGCAGTATTTT. Translating it yields CASSVQDRTATQYF.